These T cell receptor beta chains were read from a single sample in a study of identical twins. TCRdb processed the 5' RACE reads anew with MiXCR; each CDR3 protein has one entry. Among 400,000 to 550,000 distinct CDR3 sequences listed, 13% to 15% were seen once. This sample also belongs to another study, concerning yellow fever vaccine responses in identical twins.

Sample: CD4+ T cells sorted from blood. The receptor source for this set is a woman under 30 in good health. The CDR3 runs from the conserved cysteine through the conserved F or W. The order of the fields is V gene, J gene, clone size, CDR3 length, D gene, CDR3 protein, CDR3 DNA. The D gene is left open where the match is weak. The size field is filled for only some rows; it gives once, few, many or a size class.

v_call: TRBV6-5; j_call: TRBJ2-2; clone_size: .; cdr3_length: 15; d_call: TRBD2; cdr3_aa: CASSQLGGFTGELFF; cdr3_nt: TGTGCCAGCAGTCAACTCGGGGGGTTTACCGGGGAGCTGTTTTTT
v_call: TRBV5-1; j_call: TRBJ2-6; clone_size: .; cdr3_length: 16; d_call: .; cdr3_aa: CASSLYGASGANVLTF; cdr3_nt: TGCGCCAGCAGCTTGTACGGAGCCTCTGGGGCCAACGTCCTGACTTTC
v_call: TRBV2; j_call: TRBJ2-5; clone_size: few; cdr3_length: 15; d_call: TRBD1; cdr3_aa: CASIDLGQDQETQYF; cdr3_nt: TGTGCCAGCATTGACTTGGGACAGGACCAAGAGACCCAGTACTTC
v_call: TRBV20-1; j_call: TRBJ1-6; clone_size: few; cdr3_length: 15; d_call: .; cdr3_aa: CSARDTGRINSPLHF; cdr3_nt: TGCAGTGCTAGAGATACAGGCAGAATCAATTCACCCCTCCACTTT
v_call: TRBV7-2; j_call: TRBJ2-7; clone_size: .; cdr3_length: 12; d_call: .; cdr3_aa: CASSDRFYEQYF; cdr3_nt: TGTGCCAGCAGCGATAGATTCTACGAGCAGTACTTC
v_call: TRBV18; j_call: TRBJ2-7; clone_size: .; cdr3_length: 14; d_call: .; cdr3_aa: CASSPRGESYEQYF; cdr3_nt: TGTGCCAGCTCACCAAGGGGGGAATCCTACGAGCAGTACTTC
v_call: TRBV24-1; j_call: TRBJ2-5; clone_size: few; cdr3_length: 15; d_call: .; cdr3_aa: CATSDPSGRQETQYF; cdr3_nt: TGTGCCACCAGTGACCCATCGGGCCGCCAAGAGACCCAGTACTTC
v_call: TRBV12-5; j_call: TRBJ2-1; clone_size: many; cdr3_length: 16; d_call: .; cdr3_aa: CASGLNSYSNRNEQFF; cdr3_nt: TGTGCTAGTGGTTTGAACTCTTATAGTAACCGCAATGAGCAGTTCTTC
v_call: TRBV19; j_call: TRBJ2-1; clone_size: few; cdr3_length: 16; d_call: TRBD2; cdr3_aa: CASSEGLAGGYNEQFF; cdr3_nt: TGTGCCAGTAGTGAGGGACTAGCGGGGGGGTACAATGAGCAGTTCTTC
v_call: TRBV19; j_call: TRBJ2-1; clone_size: few; cdr3_length: 18; d_call: TRBD1; cdr3_aa: CASSARPTGGASYNEQFF; cdr3_nt: TGTGCCAGTAGTGCACGCCCGACAGGGGGCGCGTCCTACAATGAGCAGTTCTTC
v_call: TRBV7-2; j_call: TRBJ2-3; clone_size: .; cdr3_length: 17; d_call: TRBD2; cdr3_aa: CASSLGLAGRSADTQYF; cdr3_nt: TGTGCCAGCAGCCTGGGACTAGCGGGAAGGTCGGCAGATACGCAGTATTTT
v_call: TRBV7-2; j_call: TRBJ2-1; clone_size: .; cdr3_length: 13; d_call: .; cdr3_aa: CASSRGGGDEQFF; cdr3_nt: TGTGCCAGCAGCCGAGGGGGCGGGGATGAGCAGTTCTTC
v_call: TRBV6-2/TRBV6-3; j_call: TRBJ1-5; clone_size: .; cdr3_length: 14; d_call: .; cdr3_aa: CASKVAGLGQPQHF; cdr3_nt: TGTGCCAGCAAGGTAGCGGGGCTTGGTCAGCCCCAGCATTTT
v_call: TRBV7-2; j_call: TRBJ2-1; clone_size: many; cdr3_length: 16; d_call: .; cdr3_aa: CASSLSGGSSYNEQFF; cdr3_nt: TGCGCCAGCAGCTTGTCTGGGGGAAGCTCCTACAATGAGCAGTTCTTC
v_call: TRBV5-1; j_call: TRBJ2-1; clone_size: .; cdr3_length: 17; d_call: TRBD2; cdr3_aa: CASSLAGTSVPYNEQFF; cdr3_nt: TGCGCCAGCAGCTTGGCCGGGACTAGCGTCCCTTACAATGAGCAGTTCTTC
v_call: TRBV30; j_call: TRBJ2-2; clone_size: .; cdr3_length: 15; d_call: TRBD2; cdr3_aa: CAWRAGDRNTGELFF; cdr3_nt: TGTGCCTGGAGGGCGGGAGACAGGAACACCGGGGAGCTGTTTTTT
v_call: TRBV12-3/TRBV12-4; j_call: TRBJ1-2; clone_size: .; cdr3_length: 14; d_call: TRBD1; cdr3_aa: CASSLDRGAYGYTF; cdr3_nt: TGTGCCAGCAGCCTGGACAGGGGCGCCTATGGCTACACCTTC
v_call: TRBV11-2; j_call: TRBJ2-1; clone_size: few; cdr3_length: 17; d_call: TRBD2; cdr3_aa: CASSSTRGLAGDIEQFF; cdr3_nt: TGTGCCAGCAGCTCCACCCGTGGACTAGCGGGAGATATTGAGCAGTTCTTC
v_call: TRBV7-6; j_call: TRBJ2-2; clone_size: .; cdr3_length: 15; d_call: .; cdr3_aa: CASSSQGGDTGELFF; cdr3_nt: TGTGCCAGCAGCTCACAGGGCGGGGACACCGGGGAGCTGTTTTTT
v_call: TRBV7-9; j_call: TRBJ2-1; clone_size: .; cdr3_length: 15; d_call: TRBD2; cdr3_aa: CASSLGTSGLNEQFF; cdr3_nt: TGTGCCAGCAGCCTCGGGACTAGCGGACTCAATGAGCAGTTCTTC
v_call: TRBV20-1; j_call: TRBJ1-2; clone_size: many; cdr3_length: 11; d_call: .; cdr3_aa: CSARTGAGYTF; cdr3_nt: TGCAGTGCTAGGACAGGAGCCGGCTACACCTTC
v_call: TRBV6-2/TRBV6-3; j_call: TRBJ2-5; clone_size: few; cdr3_length: 13; d_call: TRBD2; cdr3_aa: CASSYLAGETQYF; cdr3_nt: TGTGCCAGCAGTTACCTAGCGGGGGAGACCCAGTACTTC